This paragraph reports one TCR beta chain. What it binds is not known. The data are from a study of T cells in localized non-small cell lung cancer. Points from the study as a whole: Heterogeneity within the tumor remains possible, as just one region underwent sequencing. The greatest T cell clonality was found in uninvolved adjacent lung (higher than in tumor).

With 1 base removed from V and 5 bases from J, the gap between germline ends came to 5 bases. CDR1 and CDR2 from the germline V gene are SGHAT and FQNNGV. The CDR3 is made up of 13 amino acids. Repertoires were generated with immunoSEQ multiplex PCR, while TCRdb's copy carries only in-frame clones and drops some. The sample lists tens of thousands of clones, roughly nine tenths occurring once. The chain carries TRBV11-2 and TRBJ2-2, with D tentatively TRBD2 (5 bases). The sequencing here drew on PBMCs, taken before any cancer treatment. The clonotype originates from a man between 40 and 70 years old with stage II squamous cell lung carcinoma. CDR3 sequence (DNA): TGTGCCAGCAGCTTAGCGGGGACCGGGGAGCTGTTTTTT. Translated, it gives CASSLAGTGELFF.